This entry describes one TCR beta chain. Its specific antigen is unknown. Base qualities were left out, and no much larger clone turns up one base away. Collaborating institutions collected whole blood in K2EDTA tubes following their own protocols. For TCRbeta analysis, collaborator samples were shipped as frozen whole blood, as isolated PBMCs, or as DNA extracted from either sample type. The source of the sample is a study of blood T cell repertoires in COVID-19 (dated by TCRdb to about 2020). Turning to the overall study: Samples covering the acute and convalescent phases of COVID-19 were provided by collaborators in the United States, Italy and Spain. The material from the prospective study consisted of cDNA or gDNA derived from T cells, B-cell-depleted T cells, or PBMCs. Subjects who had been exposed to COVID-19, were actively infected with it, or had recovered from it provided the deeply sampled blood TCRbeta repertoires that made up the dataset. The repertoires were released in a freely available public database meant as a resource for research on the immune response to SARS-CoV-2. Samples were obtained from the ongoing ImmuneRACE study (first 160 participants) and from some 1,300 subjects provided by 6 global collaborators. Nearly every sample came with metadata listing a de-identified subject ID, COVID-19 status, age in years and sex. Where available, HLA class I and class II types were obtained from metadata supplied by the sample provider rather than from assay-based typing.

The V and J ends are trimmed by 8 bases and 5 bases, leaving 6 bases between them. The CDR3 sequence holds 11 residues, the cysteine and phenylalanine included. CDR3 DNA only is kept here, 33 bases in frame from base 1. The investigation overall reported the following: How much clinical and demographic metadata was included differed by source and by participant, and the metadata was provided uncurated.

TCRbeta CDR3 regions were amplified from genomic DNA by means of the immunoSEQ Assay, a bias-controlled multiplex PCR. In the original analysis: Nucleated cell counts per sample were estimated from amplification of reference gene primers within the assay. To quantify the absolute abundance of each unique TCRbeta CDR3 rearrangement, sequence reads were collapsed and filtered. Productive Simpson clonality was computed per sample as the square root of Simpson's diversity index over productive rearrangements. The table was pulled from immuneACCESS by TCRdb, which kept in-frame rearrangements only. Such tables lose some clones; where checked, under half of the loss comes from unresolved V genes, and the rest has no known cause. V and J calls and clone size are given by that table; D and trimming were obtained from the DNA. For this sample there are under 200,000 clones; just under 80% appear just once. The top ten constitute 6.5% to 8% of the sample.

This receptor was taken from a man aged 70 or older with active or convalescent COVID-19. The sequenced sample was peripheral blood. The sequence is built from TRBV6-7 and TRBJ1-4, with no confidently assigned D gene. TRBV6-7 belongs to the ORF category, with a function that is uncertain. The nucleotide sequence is TGTGCCAGCGGGCCGAATGAAAAACTGTTTTTT. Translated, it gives CASGPNEKLFF.